These 27 T cell receptor beta chains originate from one sample sequenced in a study of CD8+ T cells in alopecia areata. Described treatment: oral pan-JAK inhibitor, 5-10 mg twice daily. cDNA reverse transcribed from extracted RNA served as the sequencing template. Assay used: immunoSEQ multiplex PCR; TCRdb lists only in-frame clones, some missing. The profile covers roughly 120,000 clones, with about three fifths appearing a single time and approximately 29% taken by the ten largest. The input for sequencing was CD8+ T cells sorted from blood, taken at week 4, from a patient treated with tofacitinib. Receptors were obtained from a human donor with alopecia areata.

This chain's CDR3 is CASGSGGEQYF. The CDR3 DNA sequence: TGTGCCAGCGGGTCGGGTGGGGAGCAGTACTTC. The chain links TRBV6-5 to TRBJ2-7; D uncertain. V lost 8 bases and J 7 bases, leaving 12 bases between the germline ends. The CDR3 has 11 amino acids. Germline loops: CDR1 MNHEY, CDR2 SVGAGI.

This clone turned up a few times. The rearrangement joins TRBV4-1 to TRBJ2-7, with TRBD2 matching 7 bases. Losses at the gene ends were 5 bases for V and 0 bases for J; bases not matched to a gene: 4. The CDR3 totals 14 residues. Germline V CDR1 and CDR2: MGHRA, YSYEKL. DNA of the CDR3: TGCGCCAGCAGCAGGGCTAGCGGCTCCTACGAGCAGTACTTC. Translating gives CASSRASGSYEQYF.

This chain uses TRBV6-1 with TRBJ2-3; 8 bases match TRBD2. V gave up 6 bases and J gave up 1 base; unmatched junction bases: 0. The CDR3 consists of 13 residues. CDR1 is MNHNS, CDR2 SASEGT, per germline. Here the CDR3 DNA reads TGTGCCAGCAGGCGGGGGGGCACAGATACGCAGTATTTT. It yields the protein CASRRGGTDTQYF.

The chain joins TRBV9 to TRBJ2-7; 9 bases line up with TRBD2. The CDR3 has 15 residues. The J segment lost 5 bases and the V segment lost 4 bases, leaving 10 bases of the junction unmatched. The germline CDR1 and CDR2 sequences are SGDLS and YYNGEE. CDR3 sequence reads: CASSPVGLAAHEQYF. CDR3 nucleotides: TGTGCCAGCAGCCCCGTGGGACTAGCTGCCCACGAGCAGTACTTC.

This clone was recorded a few times. V is TRBV10-3 and J is TRBJ2-7; 7 bases are a match to TRBD2. The CDR3 consists of 13 residues. The germline gives CDR1 ENHRY, CDR2 SYGVKD. With 0 bases clipped from V and 5 bases from J, the junction kept 1 base outside the gene matches. The CDR3 DNA sequence: TGTGCCATCAGTGAGTCGGGGGGGGACGAGCAGTACTTC. Translated: CAISESGGDEQYF.

The J gene is TRBJ1-1, the V gene TRBV2; D is unresolved. The germline CDR1 and CDR2 sequences are SNHLY and FYNNEI. Between the trimmed V and J ends, which lost 3 bases and 0 bases, there was a span of 8 bases. The CDR3 spans 14 residues. The CDR3 DNA follows: TGTGCCAGCAGTGAGCGGAGCATGAACACTGAAGCTTTCTTT. Translating it yields CASSERSMNTEAFF.

The V call is TRBV30, the J call TRBJ2-3, with D possibly TRBD1 on 6 matching bases. The V end lost 0 bases, the J end lost 7 bases, and 8 bases lay between the germline ends. CDR3 size: 12 residues. Germline V lookup: CDR1 GTSNPN, CDR2 SVGIG (reference sequence). CDR3 nucleotides: TGTGCCTGGAGTGTACAGGGAAATACGCAGTATTTT. Residues: CAWSVQGNTQYF.

The chain uses TRBV29-1 and TRBJ1-4; D is perhaps TRBD1 (5 bases). The CDR3 is 13 residues long. Germline V gene sequence: CDR1 SQVTM, CDR2 ANQGSEA. The V gene lost 4 bases and the J gene lost 4 bases, with 10 bases spanning the gap. For the CDR3, the DNA is TGCAGCGTTGTTGACAGCCTTAATGAAAAACTGTTTTTT. Translating it yields CSVVDSLNEKLFF.

The rearrangement links TRBV4-1 to TRBJ1-1; D is unresolved. This CDR3 contains 13 residues. Deletions cut 7 bases from V and 5 bases from J, with 14 bases between. Germline V gene data show CDR1 as MGHRA and CDR2 as YSYEKL. The CDR3 bases are TGCGCCAGCACCCCCCCTGGGGAGACTGAAGCTTTCTTT. As protein: CASTPPGETEAFF.

The chain carries TRBV11-2 and TRBJ1-1; no clear D gene. CDR1 and CDR2 from the germline V gene are SGHAT and FQNNGV. The V and J ends lost 1 base and 7 bases respectively, with 10 bases between them. CDR3 size: 13 residues. CDR3 sequence: CASSLVGPVEAFF. CDR3 coding DNA: TGTGCCAGCAGCTTAGTCGGACCAGTTGAAGCTTTCTTT.

The chain is built from TRBV30 and TRBJ2-1, with D tentatively TRBD2 (5 bases). The germline V and J ends were trimmed by 2 bases and 8 bases, with 10 bases remaining between them. This CDR3 spans 12 amino acids. CDR1 is GTSNPN and CDR2 is SVGIG in the germline V gene (reference sequence). The CDR3 DNA reads as TGTGCCTGGAGTTTGAGTAGCGATGAGCAGTTCTTC. This translates into CAWSLSSDEQFF.

Notes on this clone: Other DNA sequences in this sample translate to the same CDR3. This chain connects TRBV30 to TRBJ2-5; the D is unclear. This CDR3 has 12 amino acids. The V end was cut by 1 base, the J end by 2 bases, with 5 bases between. Germline V CDR1 and CDR2: GTSNPN, SVGIG (reference sequence). The CDR3, as DNA: TGTGCCTGGAGTGGCTTACAAGAGACCCAGTACTTC. It is translated as CAWSGLQETQYF.

The V call is TRBV30, the J call TRBJ2-1; 9 bases match TRBD2. The V gene end was trimmed by 2 bases and the J gene end by 14 bases; junction bases not matched to a gene: 16. There are 15 residues in the CDR3. Germline loops: CDR1 GTSNPN, CDR2 SVGIG (reference sequence). CDR3 nucleotide sequence: TGTGCCTGGAGTCCTACGGCCGGCGGGGGGGCCGGGGAGTTCTTC. It is translated as CAWSPTAGGGAGEFF.

This chain connects TRBV13 to TRBJ1-2; 8 bases are shared with TRBD1. The CDR3 is made up of 15 amino acids. Unmatched junction bases numbered 10, after V lost 5 bases and J lost 5 bases. Germline CDR1 is PRHDT and CDR2 is FYEKMQ (reference sequence). The CDR3 spells CASSQPLDREYGYTF. CDR3 DNA sequence: TGTGCCAGCAGCCAACCACTGGACAGGGAGTATGGCTACACCTTC.

V is TRBV5-1 and J is TRBJ1-1; possible D gene TRBD1, 5 bases. The CDR3 totals 13 residues. Germline CDR1 and CDR2: SGHRS and YFSETQ. V shed 0 bases and J shed 4 bases, with 7 bases lying between them. CDR3 coding DNA: TGCGCCAGCAGCTTGGCGGGGACCACTGAAGCTTTCTTT. This translates into CASSLAGTTEAFF.

V gene TRBV29-1 combines with J gene TRBJ1-1, with 7 bases lining up with TRBD1. Germline V lookup: CDR1 SQVTM, CDR2 ANQGSEA. The CDR3 is 13 amino acids. J lost 1 base, V lost 5 bases, and 4 bases had no gene match. This CDR3 reads CSVHGTANTEAFF. The CDR3 DNA reads TGCAGCGTTCACGGGACAGCGAACACTGAAGCTTTCTTT.

V is TRBV29-1 and J is TRBJ2-7; no definite D call. This CDR3 has 12 residues. Germline assignment: CDR1 SQVTM and CDR2 ANQGSEA. V gave up 6 bases and J gave up 3 bases, with 12 bases separating them. The CDR3 is CSVLSWDYEQYF. The DNA of the CDR3 is TGCAGCGTCCTAAGTTGGGACTACGAGCAGTACTTC.

The genes are TRBV19 and TRBJ1-2; D remains ambiguous. The CDR3 loop spans 16 amino acids. The V and J ends lost 6 bases and 3 bases respectively, with 20 bases between them. Germline V CDR1 and CDR2: LNHDA, SQIVND (reference sequence). CDR3 sequence reads: CASSAGPFPGDYGYTF. CDR3 DNA sequence: TGTGCCAGTAGCGCCGGACCTTTCCCGGGTGACTATGGCTACACCTTC.

In its sample, this clone was seen a few times. The CDR3 nucleotides read TGTGCCAGCAGCCGATCGGCTTCACCCCTCCACTTT. It specifies CASSRSASPLHF. The chain couples TRBV27 to TRBJ1-6; D gene unclear. CDR1 is MNHEY and CDR2 is SMNVEV in the germline V gene (reference sequence). Trimming left V 6 bases short and J 9 bases short, with 9 bases between. The CDR3 is 12 amino acids.

The rearrangement links TRBV4-2 to TRBJ2-6; unclear D gene. Trimming removed 4 bases from V and 0 bases from J, with 13 bases in between. The CDR3 contains 17 residues. The V gene's germline CDR1 is LGHNA and CDR2 YNFKEQ. This CDR3 reads CASSPPTSNSGANVLTF. CDR3 nucleotides: TGTGCCAGCAGCCCTCCTACCTCCAACTCTGGGGCCAACGTCCTGACTTTC.

The rearrangement uses TRBV27 and TRBJ1-4; D not certain. This CDR3 contains 13 residues. The ends were cut back, 7 bases at V and 4 bases at J, with 10 bases in the middle. In germline, CDR1 is MNHEY, CDR2 SMNVEV (reference sequence). CDR3 sequence reads: CASMQALNEKLFF. Written as DNA, the CDR3 is TGTGCCAGCATGCAAGCCCTTAATGAAAAACTGTTTTTT.

This chain joins TRBV19 and TRBJ2-1; unclear D gene. The V gene's germline CDR1 is LNHDA and CDR2 SQIVND (reference sequence). CDR3 length equals 12 residues. V was pared by 5 bases and J by 4 bases, with 6 bases between. The CDR3 DNA reads as TGTGCCAGTAGTCCATCGTACAATGAGCAGTTCTTC. Protein: CASSPSYNEQFF.

A single count supports this clone. This chain joins TRBV6-1 and TRBJ1-3, with TRBD1 matching 7 bases. Losses at the gene ends were 3 bases for V and 3 bases for J; bases not matched to a gene: 2. The CDR3 has 14 amino acids. Germline-derived CDR1 and CDR2 are MNHNS and SASEGT. CDR3 residues: CASSEGTVGNTIYF. The CDR3 DNA reads as TGTGCCAGCAGTGAGGGGACAGTTGGAAACACCATATATTTT.

This clone is a singleton in its sample. The V call is TRBV27, the J call TRBJ1-6; D is unresolved. V shed 2 bases and J shed 6 bases, with 2 bases lying between them. The CDR3 consists of 12 residues. CDR1 MNHEY and CDR2 SMNVEV come from the germline V gene (reference sequence). The CDR3 bases are TGTGCCAGCAGTTTAACTAATTCACCCCTCCACTTT. This translates into CASSLTNSPLHF.

The V and J genes are TRBV29-1 and TRBJ2-5, with a possible D match to TRBD1 (5 bases). The CDR3 totals 12 residues. The germline gives CDR1 SQVTM, CDR2 ANQGSEA. Between the trimmed V and J ends, which lost 2 bases and 3 bases, there was a span of 7 bases. The CDR3 DNA is TGCAGCGTTGAAACCAGGGAAGAGACCCAGTACTTC. Translated, it gives CSVETREETQYF.

The genes are TRBV7-9 and TRBJ2-7; D is perhaps TRBD2 (5 bases). The CDR3 consists of 16 residues. V was shortened by 5 bases and J by 1 base, with 18 bases between the two germline ends. Per the germline V gene, CDR1 is SEHNR and CDR2 is FQNEAQ (reference sequence). Written as DNA, the CDR3 is TGTGCCAGCAGCCGCAGTCCCGGGGTCCGATCCTACGAGCAGTACTTC. It translates to CASSRSPGVRSYEQYF.

The chain employs TRBV15 and TRBJ2-1; D is possibly TRBD1 (6 bases). The length of the CDR3 is 18 residues. In germline, CDR1 is LNHNV, CDR2 YYDKDF (reference sequence). The V gene lost 0 bases and the J gene lost 3 bases, with 18 bases spanning the gap. The CDR3 spells CATSRDTGTGIGYNEQFF. The CDR3 DNA reads as TGTGCCACCAGCAGAGATACGGGAACAGGGATCGGCTACAATGAGCAGTTCTTC.